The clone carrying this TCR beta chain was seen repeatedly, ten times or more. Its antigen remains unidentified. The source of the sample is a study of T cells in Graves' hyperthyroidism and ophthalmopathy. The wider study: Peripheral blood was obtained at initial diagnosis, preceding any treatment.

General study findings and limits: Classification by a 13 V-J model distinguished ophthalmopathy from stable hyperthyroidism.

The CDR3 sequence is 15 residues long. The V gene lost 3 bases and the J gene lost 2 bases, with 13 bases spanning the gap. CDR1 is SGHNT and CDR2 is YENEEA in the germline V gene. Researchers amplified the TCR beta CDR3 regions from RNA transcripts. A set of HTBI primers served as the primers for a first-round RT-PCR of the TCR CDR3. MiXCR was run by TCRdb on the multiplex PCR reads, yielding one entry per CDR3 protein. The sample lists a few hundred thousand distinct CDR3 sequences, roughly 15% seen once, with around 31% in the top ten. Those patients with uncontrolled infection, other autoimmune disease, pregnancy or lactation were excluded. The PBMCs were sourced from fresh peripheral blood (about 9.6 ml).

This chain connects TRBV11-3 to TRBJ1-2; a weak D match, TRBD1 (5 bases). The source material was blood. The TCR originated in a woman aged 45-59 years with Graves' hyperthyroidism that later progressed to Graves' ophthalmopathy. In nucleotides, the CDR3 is TGTGCCAGCAGCTTCGGAGGGTCAGGGAACTATGGCTACACCTTC. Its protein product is CASSFGGSGNYGYTF.